The 26 T cell receptor beta chains in this list originate from one sample, sequenced in a study of cytomegalovirus exposure and HLA in healthy donors. PCR was performed using 60 Vbeta and 13 Jbeta primers. The table came from immunoSEQ multiplex PCR; TCRdb's copy has only in-frame clones and leaves some out. The sample has over 150,000 clones; roughly 73% are singletons. The sequencing sample was made of PBMCs. These receptors came from a male donor in good health and CMV-seronegative.

The genes are TRBV12-1 and TRBJ2-7; the D call TRBD1 from the table was never checked on the DNA. TRBV12-1 is flagged as a pseudogene. This CDR3 has 11 residues. The CDR3 spells CAIPRDYEQYF. The CDR3 DNA sequence: TGTGCCATCCCCAGGGACTACGAGCAGTACTTC.

The chain employs TRBV4-3 and TRBJ2-7; 7 bases fit TRBD2. Germline V lookup: CDR1 LGHNA, CDR2 YSLEER. The CDR3 has 13 amino acids. After removal of 4 bases from V and 7 bases from J, the junction contained 7 bases not matched to a gene. This CDR3 reads CASSPGEGWEQYF. CDR3 nucleotides: TGCGCCAGCAGCCCCGGGGAGGGATGGGAGCAGTACTTC.

This clone has a single count. The V call is TRBV23-1, the J call TRBJ2-7, with 7 bases that match TRBD1. TRBV23-1 is an ORF, with its function uncertain. The CDR3 runs 16 residues. Unmatched junction bases numbered 9, after V lost 0 bases and J lost 4 bases. CDR3 amino acids: CASSQSGKGGGYEQYF. DNA for the CDR3: TGCGCCAGCAGTCAATCTGGGAAAGGGGGCGGATACGAGCAGTACTTC.

This clone was counted once. Other DNA sequences in this specimen translate into the identical CDR3. The V and J genes are TRBV2 and TRBJ1-6; 9 nucleotides agree with TRBD1. The germline gives CDR1 SNHLY, CDR2 FYNNEI. J gave up 10 bases and V 6 bases, and 7 bases lay outside the gene matches. The CDR3 has 14 residues. The CDR3: CASSAGTGRSPLHF. DNA of the CDR3: TGTGCCAGCAGCGCCGGGACAGGGAGATCACCCCTCCACTTT.

The chain employs TRBV6-6 and TRBJ2-1, with TRBD1 matching 8 bases. The germline V gene has CDR1 MNHNY and CDR2 SVGAGI (reference sequence). V shed 8 bases, J shed 7 bases, and the junction held 13 bases outside the gene matches. This CDR3 has 15 amino acids. Written as DNA, the CDR3 is TGTGCCAGCCAGACCGGACAGGGAAGTCGGAATGAGCAGTTCTTC. This codes for CASQTGQGSRNEQFF.

V and J are TRBV28 and TRBJ1-1, with D possibly TRBD1 on 5 matching bases. The V gene lost 3 bases and the J gene lost 4 bases, with 9 bases spanning the gap. The CDR3 is made up of 13 amino acids. The germline V gene has CDR1 MDHEN and CDR2 SYDVKM. CDR3 sequence: CASSFGRGTEAFF. For the CDR3, the DNA is TGTGCCAGCAGTTTTGGGAGGGGCACTGAAGCTTTCTTT.

V usage is TRBV27 and J usage is TRBJ2-1; 10 nucleotides line up with TRBD2. This CDR3 region has 15 residues. Germline CDR1 is MNHEY and CDR2 is SMNVEV (reference sequence). The junction had 8 bases not matched to a gene; V was cut back by 3 bases and J by 9 bases. CDR3 protein: CASSFVAGGPIEQFF. CDR3 nucleotides: TGTGCCAGCAGTTTTGTAGCGGGAGGACCAATTGAGCAGTTCTTC.

The chain joins TRBV6-1 to TRBJ1-5, with D tentatively TRBD1 (5 bases). Germline V gene data show CDR1 as MNHNS and CDR2 as SASEGT. This CDR3 has 13 residues. V was cut by 4 bases and J by 7 bases, with 11 bases left in between. In nucleotides, the CDR3 is TGTGCCAGCAGTGTAGGGGAAGGGCAGCCCCAGCATTTT. This encodes CASSVGEGQPQHF.

The chain recombines TRBV6-5 with TRBJ2-3; a possible D gene is TRBD2 (6 bases). The V end lost 5 bases, the J end lost 3 bases, and 15 bases lay between the germline ends. From germline, CDR1 is MNHEY and CDR2 SVGAGI. This CDR3 spans 15 amino acids. In DNA, the CDR3 is TGTGCCAGCAGTACGGGTCCGGGAGTGACAGATACGCAGTATTTT. Its translation is CASSTGPGVTDTQYF.

The chain uses TRBV5-6 and TRBJ2-5; 11 nucleotides match TRBD1. With 0 bases clipped from V and 5 bases from J, the junction kept 9 bases outside the gene matches. Germline CDR1 reads SGHDT; CDR2 reads YYEEEE. This CDR3 spans 17 amino acids. CDR3 protein: CASSLEDGTGGRETQYF. CDR3 bases: TGTGCCAGCAGCTTGGAGGACGGGACAGGGGGGCGCGAGACCCAGTACTTC.

The V gene is TRBV11-2, the J gene TRBJ1-2, with D maybe TRBD1 (5 bases). The germline V gene has CDR1 SGHAT and CDR2 FQNNGV. Trimming removed 5 bases at V and 4 bases at J, with 14 bases between. The CDR3 sequence is 14 residues long. CDR3 DNA sequence: TGTGCCAGCAGCCCCGTCGGGGGGGTCTATGGCTACACCTTC. It encodes CASSPVGGVYGYTF.

V gene TRBV7-3 combines with J gene TRBJ2-6; no reliable D call. The CDR3 is made up of 17 amino acids. Trimming stripped 0 bases from V and 2 bases from J, with 11 bases between. The V gene's germline CDR1 is SGHTA and CDR2 FQGTGA. CDR3 loop: CASSLTHQMAGANVLTF. The CDR3 coding sequence is TGTGCCAGCAGCTTAACCCATCAGATGGCTGGGGCCAACGTCCTGACTTTC.

This clone was seen once. The chain employs TRBV28 and TRBJ2-7; tentatively, D is TRBD1 (5 bases). The CDR3 has 16 residues. CDR1 is MDHEN, CDR2 SYDVKM, per germline. The germline V and J ends were trimmed by 1 base and 0 bases, with 13 bases remaining between them. CDR3 sequence reads: CASSLSGRVSSYEQYF. In DNA, the CDR3 is TGTGCCAGCAGTTTATCCGGCAGGGTGAGCTCCTACGAGCAGTACTTC.

The V and J genes are TRBV5-1 and TRBJ1-1; a possible D gene is TRBD1 (6 bases). This CDR3 has 17 residues. V lost 4 bases and J 0 bases, leaving 19 bases between the germline ends. Germline V lookup: CDR1 SGHRS, CDR2 YFSETQ. CDR3 sequence reads: CASSPGGITGMNTEAFF. In nucleotides, the CDR3 is TGCGCCAGCAGCCCGGGGGGGATTACAGGGATGAACACTGAAGCTTTCTTT.

This chain connects TRBV10-3 to TRBJ2-1, with 8 bases that match TRBD2. Germline V lookup: CDR1 ENHRY, CDR2 SYGVKD. The CDR3 loop spans 12 amino acids. V trimming: 2 bases; J trimming: 9 bases; junction bases outside the gene matches: 0. CDR3 region: CAISEGTSEQFF. For the CDR3, the DNA is TGTGCCATCAGTGAGGGGACTAGTGAGCAGTTCTTC.

The chain uses TRBV19 and TRBJ1-4, with 8 bases that match TRBD1. The CDR3 is 15 residues long. With V trimmed by 5 bases and J by 3 bases, 5 bases remained unmatched. The germline CDR1 and CDR2 sequences are LNHDA and SQIVND (reference sequence). In nucleotides, the CDR3 is TGTGCCAGTAGTGGACTGACAGGGGCTAATGAAAAACTGTTTTTT. It encodes CASSGLTGANEKLFF.

The chain combines TRBV9 with TRBJ2-1; D perhaps matches TRBD2 (7 bases). Germline V lookup: CDR1 SGDLS, CDR2 YYNGEE. The CDR3 is 16 amino acids. V was pared by 0 bases and J by 7 bases, with 17 bases between. Here the CDR3 DNA reads TGTGCCAGCAGCGTAGCTTACTCGCGGGGGCAGAATGAGCAGTTCTTC. This gives the protein CASSVAYSRGQNEQFF. Using reference TRBV9 and TRBJ2-1 for the parts outside the CDR3, the full variable domain is DSGVTQTPKHLITATGQRVTLRCSPRSGDLSVYWYQQSLDQGLQFLIQYYNGEERAKGNILERFSAQQFPDLHSELNLSSLELGDSALYFCASSVAYSRGQNEQFFGPGTRLTVL.

The J gene is TRBJ2-1, the V gene TRBV6-6; 9 bases are shared with TRBD2. Germline V gives CDR1 MNHNY, CDR2 SVGAGI (reference sequence). The CDR3 extends over 16 amino acids. V lost 5 bases and J lost 5; bases outside the gene matches: 10. The CDR3 DNA reads TGTGCCAGCAGTGCCGGACTAGCGAGGGGTAACAATGAGCAGTTCTTC. It is translated as CASSAGLARGNNEQFF.

The chain links TRBV28 to TRBJ1-3, with a tentative D call TRBD1 (6 bases). This CDR3 contains 11 residues. The germline V and J ends were trimmed by 11 bases and 4 bases, with 9 bases remaining between them. CDR1 is MDHEN and CDR2 is SYDVKM in the germline V gene. CDR3 amino acids: CASRGGNTIYF. DNA of the CDR3: TGTGCCTCCAGGGGAGGAAACACCATATATTTT. Using reference TRBV28 and TRBJ1-3 for the parts outside the CDR3, the full variable domain is DVKVTQSSRYLVKRTGEKVFLECVQDMDHENMFWYRQDPGLGLRLIYFSYDVKMKEKGDIPEGYSVSREKKERFSLILESASTNQTSMYLCASRGGNTIYFGEGSWLTVV.

The V call is TRBV5-1, the J call TRBJ2-7; D might be TRBD2 (6 bases). The CDR3 covers 13 residues. The germline gives CDR1 SGHRS, CDR2 YFSETQ. The V and J ends lost 1 base and 7 bases respectively, with 12 bases between them. The CDR3, as DNA: TGCGCCAGCAGCTTGACGGGGGTTGAGGAGCAGTACTTC. As protein: CASSLTGVEEQYF.

The genes are TRBV9 and TRBJ2-3; 8 nucleotides agree with TRBD1. This CDR3 has 16 amino acids. Germline V CDR1 and CDR2: SGDLS, YYNGEE. J lost 0 bases, V lost 3 bases, and 6 bases had no gene match. CDR3 nucleotides: TGTGCCAGCAGCGAGACTCAGGGGGCTAGCACAGATACGCAGTATTTT. It translates to CASSETQGASTDTQYF. Full variable domain (remainder filled in from reference TRBV9 and TRBJ2-3): DSGVTQTPKHLITATGQRVTLRCSPRSGDLSVYWYQQSLDQGLQFLIQYYNGEERAKGNILERFSAQQFPDLHSELNLSSLELGDSALYFCASSETQGASTDTQYFGPGTRLTVL.

This clone was counted between two and nine times. This sequence joins TRBV5-8 and TRBJ2-5, with 10 bases matching TRBD2. V dropped 3 bases and J dropped 4; count of bases not matched to a gene: 6. The CDR3 has 15 residues. In germline, CDR1 is SGHTS, CDR2 YDEGEE. The CDR3 spells CASSSGLARRETQYF. In nucleotides, the CDR3 is TGTGCCAGCAGCTCGGGACTAGCGAGGCGAGAGACCCAGTACTTC.

This chain connects TRBV5-4 to TRBJ2-7; D gene ambiguous. CDR1 is SGHNT, CDR2 YYREEE, per germline (reference sequence). The CDR3 contains 14 residues. The V and J ends lost 3 bases and 2 bases respectively, with 12 bases between them. CDR3 protein: CASSSSVVAYEQYF. CDR3 in DNA: TGTGCCAGCAGCTCCAGCGTCGTCGCCTACGAGCAGTACTTC.

V and J are TRBV6-6 and TRBJ1-6; D might be TRBD1 (5 bases). Trimming pared 5 bases from V and 12 bases from J, leaving 8 bases between. This CDR3 has 11 amino acids. CDR1 and CDR2 from the germline V gene are MNHNY and SVGAGI (reference sequence). The CDR3: CASSAREPLHF. CDR3 in DNA: TGTGCCAGCAGTGCCAGGGAACCCCTCCACTTT.

The V gene is TRBV6-6, the J gene TRBJ2-7; TRBD1 aligns across 7 bases. Germline CDR1 reads MNHNY; CDR2 reads SVGAGI (reference sequence). The CDR3 loop spans 12 amino acids. The V segment lost 6 bases and the J segment 3 bases; nucleotides outside the gene matches: 2. CDR3 sequence (DNA): TGTGCCAGCAGGACAGGGAACTACGAGCAGTACTTC. Its translation is CASRTGNYEQYF.

The chain recombines TRBV5-1 with TRBJ1-1, with 9 bases that match TRBD1. Germline CDR1 SGHRS, CDR2 YFSETQ. The CDR3 totals 12 residues. V lost 3 bases, J lost 12 bases, and 6 bases stayed unmatched. The CDR3 loop reads CASSSDRGGTFF. CDR3 sequence (DNA): TGCGCCAGCAGCTCGGACAGGGGAGGGACTTTCTTT.